This T cell receptor beta chain derives from a study of blood T cell repertoires in COVID-19. Study-level information: The cDNA or gDNA used as material had been derived from T cells, B-cell-depleted T cells, or PBMCs.

In the authors' methods: Reference gene primer amplification in the assay estimated nucleated cell counts. TCRdb's table, derived via immunoSEQ multiplex PCR, lists solely in-frame clones and lacks some. V and J calls and clone size are as listed in that table; D and trimming were resolved from the DNA. This table has a few hundred thousand clones, about 90% appearing once. Clinical histories supplied by participants themselves formed the basis of cohort assignment. Donors in Cohort 3 who had recovered were those with two negative PCRs, healthcare professional clearance, or resolution of their symptoms. The CDR3 totals 11 residues. The V end was cut by 7 bases, the J end by 4 bases, with 6 bases between. Looked up from germline, CDR1 is SNHLY and CDR2 is FYNNEI.

Sequencing was done on a sample of PBMCs or T cells enriched from blood (not recorded which). The J gene is TRBJ2-3, the V gene TRBV2; D uncertain. This sequence was found in a woman aged 30 to 39 who had recovered from COVID-19. CDR3 sequence: CASKQSDTQYF. The CDR3 DNA follows: TGTGCCAGCAAACAGTCAGATACGCAGTATTTT. Full variable domain (missing parts from reference TRBV2 and TRBJ2-3): EPEVTQTPSHQVTQMGQEVILRCVPISNHLYFYWYRQILGQKVEFLVSFYNNEISEKSEIFDDQFSVERPDGSNFTLKIRSTKLEDSAMYFCASKQSDTQYFGPGTRLTVL.